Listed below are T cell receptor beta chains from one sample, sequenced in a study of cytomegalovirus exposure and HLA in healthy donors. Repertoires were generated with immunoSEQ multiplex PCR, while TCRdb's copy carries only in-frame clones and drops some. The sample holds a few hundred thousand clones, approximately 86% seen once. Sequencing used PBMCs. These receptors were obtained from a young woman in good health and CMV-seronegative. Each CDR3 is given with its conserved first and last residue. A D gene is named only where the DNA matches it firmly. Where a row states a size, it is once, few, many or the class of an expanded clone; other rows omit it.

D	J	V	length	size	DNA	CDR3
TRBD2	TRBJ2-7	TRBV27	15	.	TGTGCCAGCAGTTTAGGGACTAGCGGGACCAAGGAGCAGTACTTC	CASSLGTSGTKEQYF
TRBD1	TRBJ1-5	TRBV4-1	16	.	TGCGCCAGCAGCCCCCAACGTGCAGGGGGCCTTCAGCCCCAGCATTTT	CASSPQRAGGLQPQHF
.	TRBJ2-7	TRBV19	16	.	TGTGCCAGTAGTATAGAGTCCCAGGGGAACCCCTACGAGCAGTACTTC	CASSIESQGNPYEQYF
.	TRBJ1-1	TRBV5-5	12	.	TGTGCCAGCAGCTCGACCGACAGTGAAGCTTTCTTT	CASSSTDSEAFF
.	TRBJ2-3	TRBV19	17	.	TGTGCCAGTAGTGCCGGCGGCTGGCAGGGTAGTTCAGATACGCAGTATTTT	CASSAGGWQGSSDTQYF
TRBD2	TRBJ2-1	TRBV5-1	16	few	TGCGCCAGCAGGAGGGCTAGCGGGAGAGGGTACAATGAGCAGTTCTTC	CASRRASGRGYNEQFF
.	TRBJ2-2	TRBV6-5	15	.	TGTGCCAGCAGTTACGGGCAAGCGAACACCGGGGAGCTGTTTTTT	CASSYGQANTGELFF
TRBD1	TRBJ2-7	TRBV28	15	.	TGTGCCACCAAGGAGACAGGGCCGAGCTCCTACGAGCAGTACTTC	CATKETGPSSYEQYF
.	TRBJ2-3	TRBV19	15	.	TGTGCCAGTAGTATCGCGGGGTCGAGCACAGATACGCAGTATTTT	CASSIAGSSTDTQYF
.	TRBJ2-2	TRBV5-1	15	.	TGCGCCAGCAGCCTCAGTAGCGGCCCCTTCGGGGAGCTGTTTTTT	CASSLSSGPFGELFF
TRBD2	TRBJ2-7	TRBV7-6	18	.	TGTGCCAGCAGCTTAGAGGACTGGACTAGCGGGAGGGAGTACGAGCAGTACTTC	CASSLEDWTSGREYEQYF
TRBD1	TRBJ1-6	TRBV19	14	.	TGTGCCAGTAGATCGGGACAGGGAGACTCACCCCTCCACTTT	CASRSGQGDSPLHF
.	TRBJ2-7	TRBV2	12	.	TGTGCCAGCAGTCCAAGCGGGTACGAGCAGTACTTC	CASSPSGYEQYF
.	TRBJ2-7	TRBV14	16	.	TGTGCCAGCAGCCAAGGGGGCAGGGGATCTACCTACGAGCAGTACTTC	CASSQGGRGSTYEQYF
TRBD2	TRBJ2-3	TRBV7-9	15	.	TGTGCCAGCAGAGTAGCGGGGGGAGTCACAGATACGCAGTATTTT	CASRVAGGVTDTQYF
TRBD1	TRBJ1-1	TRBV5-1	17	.	TGCGCCAGCAGCCCGGGTCAGGGGGGCGCAGGTATAGCTGAAGCTTTCTTT	CASSPGQGGAGIAEAFF
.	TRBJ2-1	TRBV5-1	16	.	TGCGCCAGCAGCCCGACAGGTGCTGCCTCCTACAATGAGCAGTTCTTC	CASSPTGAASYNEQFF
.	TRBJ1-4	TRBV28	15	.	TGTGCCAGCAGACCCCTCTTGGGCTCCAATGAAAAACTGTTTTTT	CASRPLLGSNEKLFF
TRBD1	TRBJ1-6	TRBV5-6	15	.	TGTGCCAGCAGCGGACAGGGGGCCCGTAATTCACCCCTCCACTTT	CASSGQGARNSPLHF
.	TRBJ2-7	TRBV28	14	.	TGTGCCAGCACCCCCCTGGCGGTTTTTCACGAGCAGTACTTC	CASTPLAVFHEQYF
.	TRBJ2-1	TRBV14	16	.	TGTGCCAGCAGCCAACTGGGGGCCTCCTCCTACAATGAGCAGTTCTTC	CASSQLGASSYNEQFF
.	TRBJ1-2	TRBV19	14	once	TGTGCCAGCATCCCTCCTCACCTATTCTATGGCTACACCTTC	CASIPPHLFYGYTF
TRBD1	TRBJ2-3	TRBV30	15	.	TGTGCCTGGAGGTTAGGACAGGGTGGTCCAGATACGCAGTATTTT	CAWRLGQGGPDTQYF
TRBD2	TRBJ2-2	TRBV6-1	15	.	TGTGCCAGCAGGGGGACTAGCGGGGGAATAAGGGAGCTGTTTTTT	CASRGTSGGIRELFF
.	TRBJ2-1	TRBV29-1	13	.	TGCAGCGTTCCGGACTGGGTGACCAATGAGCAGTTCTTC	CSVPDWVTNEQFF
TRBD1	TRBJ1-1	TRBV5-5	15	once	TGTGCCAGCAGCTTGGATCCAGGGGGAGGAACTGAAGCTTTCTTT	CASSLDPGGGTEAFF
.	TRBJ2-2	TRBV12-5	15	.	TGTGCTAGTGGTTTGGTACAGGGTGTAAACGGGGAGCTGTTTTTT	CASGLVQGVNGELFF
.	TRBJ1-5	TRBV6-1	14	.	TGTGCCAGCAACCCGACAAGTCTCGGTCAGCCCCAGCATTTT	CASNPTSLGQPQHF
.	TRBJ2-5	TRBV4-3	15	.	TGCGCCAGCAGCCAAGATCTTTACAGTCAAGAGACCCAGTACTTC	CASSQDLYSQETQYF
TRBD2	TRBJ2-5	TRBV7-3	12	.	TGTGCCAGCGGGAGGGTCGGGGAGACCCAGTACTTC	CASGRVGETQYF
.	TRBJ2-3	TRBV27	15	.	TGTGCCAGCAGTTGGGCCCCTTCAAACACAGATACGCAGTATTTT	CASSWAPSNTDTQYF
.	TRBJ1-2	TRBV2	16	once	TGTGCCAGCAGTGAACGGGGAGGGGAGGCCAACTATGGCTACACCTTC	CASSERGGEANYGYTF
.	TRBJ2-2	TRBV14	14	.	TGTGCCAGCAGCCAAGGACTCTCCACCGGGGAGCTGTTTTTT	CASSQGLSTGELFF
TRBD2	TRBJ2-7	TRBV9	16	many	TGTGCCAGCAGCCCCGGGGCTAGCGGGTTTGCCAACGAGCAGTACTTC	CASSPGASGFANEQYF
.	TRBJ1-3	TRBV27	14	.	TGTGCCAGCAGCGGGACTGTATCTGGAAACACCATATATTTT	CASSGTVSGNTIYF
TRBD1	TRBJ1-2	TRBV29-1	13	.	TGCAGCGCCCGACAGGGAAATAACTATGGCTACACCTTC	CSARQGNNYGYTF